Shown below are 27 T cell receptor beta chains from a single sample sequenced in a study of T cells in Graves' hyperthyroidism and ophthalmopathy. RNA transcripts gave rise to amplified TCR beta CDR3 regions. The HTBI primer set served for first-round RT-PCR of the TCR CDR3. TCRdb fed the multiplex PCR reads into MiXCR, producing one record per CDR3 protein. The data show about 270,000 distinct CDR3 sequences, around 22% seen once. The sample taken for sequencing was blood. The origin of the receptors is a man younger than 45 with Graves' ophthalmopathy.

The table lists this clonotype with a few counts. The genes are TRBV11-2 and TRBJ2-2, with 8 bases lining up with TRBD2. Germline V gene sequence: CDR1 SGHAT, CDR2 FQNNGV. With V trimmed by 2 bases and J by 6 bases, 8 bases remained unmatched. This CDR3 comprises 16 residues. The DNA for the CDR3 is TGTGCCAGCAGCTTAACTCGGACTAGCTTTGCCGGGGAGCTGTTTTTT. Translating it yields CASSLTRTSFAGELFF.

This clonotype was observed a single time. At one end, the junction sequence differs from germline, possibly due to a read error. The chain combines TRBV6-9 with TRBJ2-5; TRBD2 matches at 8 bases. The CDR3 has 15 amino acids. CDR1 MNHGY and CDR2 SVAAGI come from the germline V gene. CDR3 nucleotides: TGTACCAGCAGTTACTCGGGAGGGATCCAAGAGACCCAGTACTTC. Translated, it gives CTSSYSGGIQETQYF.

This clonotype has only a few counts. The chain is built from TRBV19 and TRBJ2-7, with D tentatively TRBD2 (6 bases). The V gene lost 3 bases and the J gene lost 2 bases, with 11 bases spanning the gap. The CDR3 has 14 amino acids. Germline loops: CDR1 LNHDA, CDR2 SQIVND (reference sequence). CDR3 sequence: CASSMGLTAYEQYF. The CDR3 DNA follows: TGTGCCAGTAGTATGGGACTTACCGCCTACGAGCAGTACTTC.

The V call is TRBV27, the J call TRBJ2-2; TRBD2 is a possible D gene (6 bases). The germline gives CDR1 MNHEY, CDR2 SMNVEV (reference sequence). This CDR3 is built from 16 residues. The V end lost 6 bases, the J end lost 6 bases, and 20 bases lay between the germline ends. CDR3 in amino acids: CASSPRGATRAGELFF. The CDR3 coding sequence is TGTGCCAGCAGCCCGCGGGGCGCCACCCGGGCCGGGGAGCTGTTTTTT.

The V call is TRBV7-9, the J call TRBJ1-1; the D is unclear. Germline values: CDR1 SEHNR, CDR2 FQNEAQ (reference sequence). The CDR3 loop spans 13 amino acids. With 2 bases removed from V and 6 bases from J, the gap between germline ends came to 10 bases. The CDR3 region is CASSLKRAAEAFF. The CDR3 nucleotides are TGTGCCAGCAGCTTAAAGCGGGCTGCTGAAGCTTTCTTT.

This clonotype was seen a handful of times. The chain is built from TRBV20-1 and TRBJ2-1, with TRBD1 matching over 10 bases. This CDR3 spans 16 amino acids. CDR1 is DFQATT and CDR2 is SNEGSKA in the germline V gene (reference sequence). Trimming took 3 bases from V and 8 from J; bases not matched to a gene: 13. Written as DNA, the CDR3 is TGCAGTGCTAGTTATGGGGACAGGGGTAAGCTGGATGAGCAGTTCTTC. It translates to CSASYGDRGKLDEQFF.

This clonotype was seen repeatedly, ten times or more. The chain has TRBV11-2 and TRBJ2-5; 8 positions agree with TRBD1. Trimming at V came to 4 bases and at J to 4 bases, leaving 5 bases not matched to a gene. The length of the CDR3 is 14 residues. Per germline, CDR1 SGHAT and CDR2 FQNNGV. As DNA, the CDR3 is TGTGCCAGCAGCTGGACAGGGAGGCGAGAGACCCAGTACTTC. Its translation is CASSWTGRRETQYF.

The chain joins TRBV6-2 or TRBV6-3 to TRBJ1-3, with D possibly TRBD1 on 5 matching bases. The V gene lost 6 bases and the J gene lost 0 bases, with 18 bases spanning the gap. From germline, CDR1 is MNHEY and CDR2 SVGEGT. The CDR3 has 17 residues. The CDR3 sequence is CASSPWLGVHSGNTIYF. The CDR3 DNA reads TGTGCCAGCAGCCCATGGTTGGGGGTCCACTCTGGAAACACCATATATTTT.

The CDR3 region has the DNA TGTGCCTGGAGTGGGCCAGAGGTAGGGGAAAAACTGTTTTTT. Residues: CAWSGPEVGEKLFF. The chain uses TRBV30 and TRBJ1-4, with D hard to call. Germline V gene data show CDR1 as GTSNPN and CDR2 as SVGIG (reference sequence). This CDR3 has 14 amino acids. Trimming took 1 base from V and 8 from J, leaving 14 bases between them.

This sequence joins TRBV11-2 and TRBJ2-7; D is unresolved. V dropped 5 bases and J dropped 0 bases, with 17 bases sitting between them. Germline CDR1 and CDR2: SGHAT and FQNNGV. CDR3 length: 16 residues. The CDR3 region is CASSPIRRRSSYEQYF. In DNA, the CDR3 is TGTGCCAGCAGCCCGATTCGGCGGCGGAGCTCCTACGAGCAGTACTTC.

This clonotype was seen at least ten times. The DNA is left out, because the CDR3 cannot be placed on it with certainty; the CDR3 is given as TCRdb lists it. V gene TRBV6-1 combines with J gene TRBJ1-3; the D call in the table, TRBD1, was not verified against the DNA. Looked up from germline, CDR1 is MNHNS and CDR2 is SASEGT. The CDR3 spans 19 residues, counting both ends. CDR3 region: CASILGVFRGAGSGNTIYF.

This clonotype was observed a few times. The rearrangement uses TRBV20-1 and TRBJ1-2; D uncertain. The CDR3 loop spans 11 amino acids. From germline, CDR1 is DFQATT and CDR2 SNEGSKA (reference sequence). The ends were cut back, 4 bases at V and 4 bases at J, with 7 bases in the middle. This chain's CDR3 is CSATAVYGYTF. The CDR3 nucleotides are TGCAGTGCTACCGCCGTCTATGGCTACACCTTC.

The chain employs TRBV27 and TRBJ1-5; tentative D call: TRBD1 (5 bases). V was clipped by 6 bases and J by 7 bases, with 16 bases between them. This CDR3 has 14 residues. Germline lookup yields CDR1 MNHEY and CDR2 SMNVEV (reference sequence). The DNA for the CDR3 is TGTGCCAGCAGCGACAGAGCCTTCGGGCAGCCCCAGCATTTT. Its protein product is CASSDRAFGQPQHF.

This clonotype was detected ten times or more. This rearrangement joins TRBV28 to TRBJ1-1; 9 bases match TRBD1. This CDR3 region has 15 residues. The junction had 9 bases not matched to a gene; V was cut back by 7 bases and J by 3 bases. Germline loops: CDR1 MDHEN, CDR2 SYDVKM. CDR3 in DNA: TGTGCCAGCAATCTACAGGGGGCGCCGGACACTGAAGCTTTCTTT. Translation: CASNLQGAPDTEAFF. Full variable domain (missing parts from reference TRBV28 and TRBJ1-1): DVKVTQSSRYLVKRTGEKVFLECVQDMDHENMFWYRQDPGLGLRLIYFSYDVKMKEKGDIPEGYSVSREKKERFSLILESASTNQTSMYLCASNLQGAPDTEAFFGQGTRLTVV.

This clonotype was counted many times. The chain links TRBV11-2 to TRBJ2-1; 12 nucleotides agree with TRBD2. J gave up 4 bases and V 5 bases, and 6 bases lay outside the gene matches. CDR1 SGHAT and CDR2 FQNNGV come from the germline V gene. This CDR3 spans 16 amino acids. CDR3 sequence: CASSPQLAGGYNEQFF. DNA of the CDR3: TGTGCCAGCAGCCCACAGCTAGCGGGAGGGTACAATGAGCAGTTCTTC.

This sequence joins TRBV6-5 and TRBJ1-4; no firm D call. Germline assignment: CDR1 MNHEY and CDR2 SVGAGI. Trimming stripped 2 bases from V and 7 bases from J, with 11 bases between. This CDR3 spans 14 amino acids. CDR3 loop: CASSYSKFGEKLFF. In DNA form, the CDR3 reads TGTGCCAGCAGTTACAGTAAATTTGGTGAAAAACTGTTTTTT.

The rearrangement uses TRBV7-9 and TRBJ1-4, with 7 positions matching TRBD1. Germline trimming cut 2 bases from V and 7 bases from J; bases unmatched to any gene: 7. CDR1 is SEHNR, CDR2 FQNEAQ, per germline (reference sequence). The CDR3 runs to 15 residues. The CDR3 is CASSLRTGGAEKLFF. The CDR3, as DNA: TGTGCCAGCAGCTTAAGGACAGGTGGGGCTGAAAAACTGTTTTTT.

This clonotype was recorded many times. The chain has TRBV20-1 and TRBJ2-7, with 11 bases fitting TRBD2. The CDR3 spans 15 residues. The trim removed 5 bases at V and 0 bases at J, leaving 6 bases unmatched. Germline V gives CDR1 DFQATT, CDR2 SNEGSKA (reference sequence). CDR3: CSARSGRAPSYEQYF. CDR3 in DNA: TGCAGTGCTCGTAGCGGGAGGGCCCCCTCCTACGAGCAGTACTTC.

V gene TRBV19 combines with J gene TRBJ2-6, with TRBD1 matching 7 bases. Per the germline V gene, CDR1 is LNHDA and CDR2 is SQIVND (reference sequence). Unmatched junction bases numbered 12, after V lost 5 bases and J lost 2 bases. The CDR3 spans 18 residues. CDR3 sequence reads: CASSLGQRVLTGANVLTF. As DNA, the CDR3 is TGTGCCAGTAGTCTGGGACAGAGAGTCCTTACTGGGGCCAACGTCCTGACTTTC. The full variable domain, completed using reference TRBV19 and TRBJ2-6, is DGGITQSPKYLFRKEGQNVTLSCEQNLNHDAMYWYRQDPGQGLRLIYYSQIVNDFQKGDIAEGYSVSREKKESFPLTVTSAQKNPTAFYLCASSLGQRVLTGANVLTFGAGSRLTVL.

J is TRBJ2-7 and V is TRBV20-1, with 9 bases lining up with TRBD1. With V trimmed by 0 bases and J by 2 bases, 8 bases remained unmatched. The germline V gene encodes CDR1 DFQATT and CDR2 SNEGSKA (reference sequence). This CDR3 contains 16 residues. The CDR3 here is CSARDGVGTGTYEQYF. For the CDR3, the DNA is TGCAGTGCTAGAGATGGGGTGGGGACAGGGACCTACGAGCAGTACTTC.

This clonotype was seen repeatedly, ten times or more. The CDR3 DNA reads TGTGCCAGCAGCTTATTGCCCCCCCCATTGGGTGGGAATGAGGGCACTGAAGCTTTCTTT. As protein: CASSLLPPPLGGNEGTEAFF. This chain uses TRBV11-1 with TRBJ1-1; D remains unclear. Germline lookup yields CDR1 SGHAT and CDR2 FQDESV (reference sequence). The V end was cut by 2 bases, the J end by 4 bases, with 29 bases between. The CDR3 is 20 residues long.

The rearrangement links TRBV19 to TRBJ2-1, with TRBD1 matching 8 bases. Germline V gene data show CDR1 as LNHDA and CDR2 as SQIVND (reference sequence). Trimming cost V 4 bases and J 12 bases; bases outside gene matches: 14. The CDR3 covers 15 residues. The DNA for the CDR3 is TGTGCCAGTAGTACCGCCAGGGGGCGTAGTGTCGGGCAGTTCTTC. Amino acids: CASSTARGRSVGQFF. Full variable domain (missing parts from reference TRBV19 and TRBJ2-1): DGGITQSPKYLFRKEGQNVTLSCEQNLNHDAMYWYRQDPGQGLRLIYYSQIVNDFQKGDIAEGYSVSREKKESFPLTVTSAQKNPTAFYLCASSTARGRSVGQFFGPGTRLTVL.

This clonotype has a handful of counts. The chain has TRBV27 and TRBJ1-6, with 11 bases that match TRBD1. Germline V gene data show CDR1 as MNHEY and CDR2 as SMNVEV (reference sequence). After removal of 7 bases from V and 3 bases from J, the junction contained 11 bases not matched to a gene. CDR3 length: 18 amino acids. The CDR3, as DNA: TGTGCCAGCAATAGTGGGACAGGGGGATTTTTCTATAATTCACCCCTCCACTTT. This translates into CASNSGTGGFFYNSPLHF.

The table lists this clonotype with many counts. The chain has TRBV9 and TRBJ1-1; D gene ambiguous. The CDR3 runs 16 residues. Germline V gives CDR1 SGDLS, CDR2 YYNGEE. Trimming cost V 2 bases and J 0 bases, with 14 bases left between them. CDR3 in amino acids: CASSVTPGRLNTEAFF. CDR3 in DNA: TGTGCCAGCAGCGTCACTCCGGGCAGACTGAACACTGAAGCTTTCTTT.

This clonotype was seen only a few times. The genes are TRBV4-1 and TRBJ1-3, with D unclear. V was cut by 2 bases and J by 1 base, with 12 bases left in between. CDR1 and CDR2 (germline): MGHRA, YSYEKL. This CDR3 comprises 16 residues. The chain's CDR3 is CASSQITAGSGNTIYF. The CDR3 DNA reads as TGCGCCAGCAGCCAAATTACTGCGGGGTCTGGAAACACCATATATTTT.

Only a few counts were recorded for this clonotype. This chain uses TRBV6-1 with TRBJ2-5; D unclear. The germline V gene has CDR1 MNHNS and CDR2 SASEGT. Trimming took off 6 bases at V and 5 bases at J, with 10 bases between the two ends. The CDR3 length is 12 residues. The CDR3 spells CASSHEAETQYF. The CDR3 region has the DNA TGTGCCAGCAGCCACGAGGCGGAGACCCAGTACTTC.

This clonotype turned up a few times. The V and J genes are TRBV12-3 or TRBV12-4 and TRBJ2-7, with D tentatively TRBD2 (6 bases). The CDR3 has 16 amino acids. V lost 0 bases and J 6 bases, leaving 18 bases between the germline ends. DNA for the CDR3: TGTGCCAGCAGTTTAGCCGCGGCACAGACCGGGGGCGAGCAGTACTTC. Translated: CASSLAAAQTGGEQYF.